This is a list of T cell receptor beta chains from one sample in a study of CD8 T cells in Susac syndrome. Via MiXCR, TCRdb re-called the immunoSEQ multiplex PCR reads, giving one row per CDR3 protein. The top ten clones hold approximately 0.094% of a sample with around 230,000 distinct CDR3 sequences, 90% to 96% of them seen once. Sequenced input: CD4+ T cells from PBMCs. These receptors all come from a human donor with Susac syndrome. Each CDR3 is given with its conserved first and last residue. The order of the fields is clone size, V gene, D gene, J gene, CDR3 protein, CDR3 DNA. A D gene is named only where the DNA matches it firmly. Clone sizes are given selectively: once, few, many, or a class where the clone is expanded.

-	TRBV30	TRBD1	TRBJ1-1	CAWMGDRSEAFF	TGTGCCTGGATGGGGGACAGATCTGAAGCTTTCTTT
-	TRBV5-4	-	TRBJ2-1	CASSADKASYNEQFF	TGTGCCAGCAGCGCCGACAAAGCTTCCTACAATGAGCAGTTCTTC
-	TRBV30	-	TRBJ1-1	CAWNRGDTEAFF	TGTGCCTGGAATAGGGGGGACACTGAAGCTTTCTTT
-	TRBV27	-	TRBJ2-7	CASSFHPDAYEQYF	TGTGCCAGCAGTTTCCACCCGGACGCCTACGAGCAGTACTTC
-	TRBV30	-	TRBJ2-3	CAWSNEGGPDTQYF	TGTGCCTGGAGTAATGAGGGCGGGCCAGATACGCAGTATTTT
-	TRBV19	TRBD1	TRBJ1-5	CASRGQGQPQHF	TGTGCCAGCCGGGGACAGGGTCAGCCCCAGCATTTT
-	TRBV11-3	-	TRBJ2-3	CASRRGPATDTQYF	TGTGCCAGCCGGAGAGGTCCCGCCACAGATACGCAGTATTTT
-	TRBV9	-	TRBJ2-1	CASSRGRLSSNNEQFF	TGTGCCAGCAGCAGAGGCCGCCTCAGTTCGAACAATGAGCAGTTCTTC
-	TRBV19	-	TRBJ2-4	CASSIEVAKNIQYF	TGTGCCAGTAGTATAGAAGTTGCCAAAAACATTCAGTACTTC
-	TRBV13	TRBD1	TRBJ2-3	CASSDTGTDTDTQYF	TGTGCCAGCAGCGATACCGGGACAGACACAGATACGCAGTATTTT
-	TRBV11-2	-	TRBJ2-3	CASSLGRKGGDTQYF	TGTGCCAGCAGCTTGGGACGTAAAGGCGGAGATACGCAGTATTTT
few	TRBV20-1	TRBD2	TRBJ2-7	CSASGRGSYEQYF	TGCAGTGCTAGCGGGAGGGGCTCCTACGAGCAGTACTTC
-	TRBV15	TRBD1	TRBJ2-3	CATSRVDREGGTDTQYF	TGTGCCACCAGCAGAGTCGACAGGGAAGGAGGCACAGATACGCAGTATTTT
-	TRBV3-1	TRBD2	TRBJ2-3	CASSQQLAGVTDTQYF	TGTGCCAGCAGCCAACAACTAGCGGGAGTCACAGATACGCAGTATTTT
-	TRBV5-1	TRBD2	TRBJ2-3	CASSRGGIGSTDTQYF	TGCGCCAGCAGCCGGGGGGGTATTGGAAGCACAGATACGCAGTATTTT
-	TRBV7-6	-	TRBJ2-1	CASSPRGRSYNEQFF	TGTGCCAGCAGCCCACGTGGGCGCAGTTACAATGAGCAGTTCTTC
once	TRBV30	-	TRBJ2-7	CAWSVRWDMIRYEQYF	TGTGCCTGGAGTGTACGGTGGGACATGATACGCTACGAGCAGTACTTC
few	TRBV6-5	TRBD2	TRBJ2-5	CASSPGGTQYF	TGTGCCAGCAGTCCGGGGGGGACCCAGTACTTC
once	TRBV6-6	-	TRBJ1-5	CASSPLGAGNQPQHF	TGTGCCAGCAGTCCCCTGGGGGCTGGCAATCAGCCCCAGCATTTT
-	TRBV7-3	-	TRBJ2-1	CASSQLRISSYNEQFF	TGTGCCAGCAGCCAACTCAGGATTAGCTCCTACAATGAGCAGTTCTTC